These 32 T cell receptor beta chains came from one sample sequenced in a study of T cells in Graves' hyperthyroidism and ophthalmopathy. Researchers amplified the TCR beta CDR3 regions from RNA transcripts. HTBI primers drove first-round RT-PCR of the TCR CDR3. TCRdb passed the multiplex PCR reads through MiXCR, listing each CDR3 protein once. This table has about 420,000 distinct CDR3 sequences, approximately 15% appearing once. Sequencing was done on a sample of blood. All receptors derive from a woman under 30 with Graves' hyperthyroidism.

This sequence joins TRBV29-1 and TRBJ1-2, with D maybe TRBD1 (6 bases). The CDR3 spans 14 residues. The V end lost 1 base, the J end lost 3 bases, and 12 bases lay between the germline ends. In germline, CDR1 is SQVTM, CDR2 ANQGSEA. CDR3 sequence (DNA): TGCAGCGTTGAAGTATTGAACAGGGACTATGGCTACACCTTC. It yields the protein CSVEVLNRDYGYTF.

The chain links TRBV25-1 to TRBJ1-6; a weak D match, TRBD1 (5 bases). Germline assignment: CDR1 MGHDK and CDR2 SYGVNS. This CDR3 has 16 residues. V was clipped by 4 bases and J by 1 base, with 11 bases between them. CDR3 DNA sequence: TGTGCCAGCAGTGTTGGGGCCGATTCCTATAATTCACCCCTCCACTTT. Protein sequence: CASSVGADSYNSPLHF.

For this clonotype: This clone may be a read error of a much larger clone one base away. V and J are TRBV29-1 and TRBJ1-1; 7 positions agree with TRBD1. The CDR3 consists of 14 residues. Germline lookup yields CDR1 SQVTM and CDR2 ANQGSEA. The CDR3 here is CGACGTVKDTEAFF. DNA of the CDR3: TGCGGCGCTTGCGGGACAGTTAAGGACACTGAAGCTTTCTTT.

This chain connects TRBV18 to TRBJ2-1, with 10 bases lining up with TRBD2. V lost 2 bases to trimming and J lost 4 bases; unmatched junction nucleotides: 11. CDR1 KGHSH and CDR2 LQKENI come from the germline V gene. CDR3 size: 18 residues. CDR3 residues: CASSPSKAGGPGYNEQFF. The CDR3 region has the DNA TGTGCCAGCTCACCATCAAAAGCGGGAGGGCCTGGATACAATGAGCAGTTCTTC.

Comment on this clonotype: This may come from a read error, since a much larger clone is one base off. The chain couples TRBV27 to TRBJ2-5; 9 bases are a match to TRBD1. Germline-derived CDR1 and CDR2 are MNHEY and SMNVEV (reference sequence). J lost 5 bases, V lost 5 bases, and 3 bases had no gene match. CDR3 length equals 13 residues. In DNA, the CDR3 is TGTGCCAGCAGTACAGGGGGCGATGAGACCCAGTACTTC. This translates into CASSTGGDETQYF.

This chain links TRBV5-4 with TRBJ1-2, with TRBD1 as a possible D gene (6 bases). Germline V gene data show CDR1 as SGHNT and CDR2 as YYREEE (reference sequence). Trimming took 0 bases from V and 4 from J, leaving 16 bases between them. The CDR3 is made up of 16 amino acids. The CDR3 region is CASSLEGRGIFYGYTF. In DNA form, the CDR3 reads TGTGCCAGCAGCTTGGAGGGCAGGGGCATATTCTATGGCTACACCTTC.

This clonotype has at least ten counts. V usage is TRBV6-5 and J usage is TRBJ2-1, with D tentatively TRBD2 (5 bases). V was clipped by 0 bases and J by 4 bases, with 10 bases between them. Germline CDR1 MNHEY, CDR2 SVGAGI. The CDR3 has 15 amino acids. In DNA, the CDR3 is TGTGCCAGCAGTTACTCGGGGAGCCGTTACAATGAGCAGTTCTTC. This gives the protein CASSYSGSRYNEQFF.

This clonotype was seen many times. This chain links TRBV2 with TRBJ1-1, with D possibly being TRBD1 (6 bases). The CDR3 has 16 amino acids. Germline V lookup: CDR1 SNHLY, CDR2 FYNNEI. Trimming took 7 bases from V and 1 from J, leaving 19 bases between them. The CDR3 nucleotides are TGTGCCAGCACCCCCGGCAGGGGAACGGGGAACACTGAAGCTTTCTTT. Encoded protein: CASTPGRGTGNTEAFF.

This clonotype was recorded a few times. The chain has TRBV27 and TRBJ2-2; no definite D call. CDR1 and CDR2 from the germline V gene are MNHEY and SMNVEV (reference sequence). The CDR3 runs to 14 residues. Deletions cut 3 bases from V and 4 bases from J, with 9 bases between. The CDR3 bases are TGTGCCAGCAGTTTTGAATATCCCACCGGGGAGCTGTTTTTT. Its protein is CASSFEYPTGELFF.

The CDR3 nucleotides read TGTGCCAGCAGAATGGGGACAGATGCAACTAATGAAAAACTGTTTTTT. Translating it yields CASRMGTDATNEKLFF. This chain uses TRBV27 with TRBJ1-4, with TRBD1 identical over 7 bases. CDR1 is MNHEY, CDR2 SMNVEV, per germline (reference sequence). There are 16 residues in the CDR3. V lost 6 bases, J lost 0 bases, and 7 bases stayed unmatched. The complete variable domain, with remaining parts taken from reference TRBV27 and TRBJ1-4, reads EAQVTQNPRYLITVTGKKLTVTCSQNMNHEYMSWYRQDPGLGLRQIYYSMNVEVTDKGDVPEGYKVSRKEKRNFPLILESPSPNQTSLYFCASRMGTDATNEKLFFGSGTQLSVL.

This clonotype was recorded once. This may come from a read error, since a much larger clone is one base off. The chain combines TRBV11-2 with TRBJ2-4; TRBD1 agrees at 9 bases. The end of the DNA fits TRBJ2-1 better, so the J call may be wrong. Germline V lookup: CDR1 SGHAT, CDR2 FQNNGV. CDR3 size: 14 residues. This CDR3 reads CASSATGGVNIQFF. The DNA for the CDR3 is TGTGCCAGCAGCGCCACAGGGGGCGTCAACATTCAGTTCTTC.

This clonotype showed up many times. The chain employs TRBV5-6 and TRBJ2-5, with D uncertain. There are 12 residues in the CDR3. Germline assignment: CDR1 SGHDT and CDR2 YYEEEE. Trimming pared 1 base from V and 2 bases from J, leaving 3 bases between. The CDR3 DNA follows: TGTGCCAGCAGCTTGCCGCAAGAGACCCAGTACTTC. It specifies CASSLPQETQYF.

V and J are TRBV12-3 or TRBV12-4 and TRBJ2-7, with 14 bases aligning to TRBD2. The CDR3 extends over 14 amino acids. V lost 6 bases and J lost 4; bases outside the gene matches: 2. CDR3 nucleotide sequence: TGTGCCAGCAGAGGGACTAGCGGGAGATACGAGCAGTACTTC. Translating it yields CASRGTSGRYEQYF.

This clonotype was observed a few times. The chain links TRBV4-1 to TRBJ1-3; D is unresolved. Germline V gene sequence: CDR1 MGHRA, CDR2 YSYEKL. This CDR3 has 16 residues. V dropped 1 base and J dropped 2 bases, with 12 bases sitting between them. CDR3 DNA: TGCGCCAGCAGCCAAGTTCTTTGGGAGACTGGAAACACCATATATTTT. Translating gives CASSQVLWETGNTIYF.

This clonotype came up many times. The rearrangement links TRBV20-1 to TRBJ2-1; 7 bases match TRBD2. This CDR3 contains 15 residues. CDR1 is DFQATT, CDR2 SNEGSKA, per germline (reference sequence). V trimming: 5 bases; J trimming: 0 bases; junction bases outside the gene matches: 7. CDR3 in DNA: TGCAGTGCTGCGACGGGGGGTTCCTCCTACAATGAGCAGTTCTTC. As protein: CSAATGGSSYNEQFF.

This chain connects TRBV13 to TRBJ2-7; TRBD2 agrees at 14 bases. The germline V gene encodes CDR1 PRHDT and CDR2 FYEKMQ (reference sequence). The CDR3 sequence is 15 residues long. The trim removed 4 bases at V and 3 bases at J, leaving 2 bases unmatched. The CDR3 spells CASSSGTSGGYEQYF. The CDR3, as DNA: TGTGCCAGCAGCTCCGGGACTAGCGGGGGCTACGAGCAGTACTTC.

This clonotype was observed many times. The chain links TRBV6-4 to TRBJ2-1, with TRBD2 matching over 8 bases. Germline lookup yields CDR1 MRHNA and CDR2 SNTAGT. The CDR3 has 15 residues. V lost 2 bases, J lost 3 bases, and 3 bases stayed unmatched. The CDR3 nucleotides read TGTGCCAGCAGTGACGGCGCGGGAGGCTACAATGAGCAGTTCTTC. This sequence encodes CASSDGAGGYNEQFF.

Notes on this clonotype: A much larger clone sits a single nucleotide away, making a read error possible. The J gene is TRBJ2-7, the V gene TRBV7-2; TRBD1 agrees at 10 bases. Per the germline V gene, CDR1 is SGHTA and CDR2 is FQGNSA. The CDR3 runs 15 residues. V lost 5 bases to trimming and J lost 7 bases; unmatched junction nucleotides: 11. In DNA, the CDR3 is TGTGCCAGCAGCCGGGACAGGGGCCTCCCTGGGGAGCAGTACTTC. Encoded protein: CASSRDRGLPGEQYF. Based on the CDR3 plus reference TRBV7-2 and TRBJ2-7, the full variable domain is GAGVSQSPSNKVTEKGKDVELRCDPISGHTALYWYRQSLGQGLEFLIYFQGNSAPDKSGLPSDRFSAERTGGSVSTLTIQRTQQEDSAVYLCASSRDRGLPGEQYFGPGTRLTVT.

This clonotype was seen only a few times. The V and J genes are TRBV27 and TRBJ1-6, with TRBD1 as a possible D gene (5 bases). Germline-derived CDR1 and CDR2 are MNHEY and SMNVEV (reference sequence). The CDR3 length is 13 residues. V was clipped by 5 bases and J by 8 bases, with 10 bases between them. The CDR3 protein is CASSPPGYSPLHF. The CDR3 DNA reads as TGTGCCAGCAGTCCTCCAGGGTATTCACCCCTCCACTTT.

This clonotype was observed a few times. A much larger clone is a single base away; this may be a read error. V usage is TRBV20-1 and J usage is TRBJ1-2; 7 positions agree with TRBD1. The CDR3 is made up of 13 amino acids. Per the germline V gene, CDR1 is DFQATT and CDR2 is SNEGSKA (reference sequence). CDR3 sequence (DNA): TGCAGTGCTAGGGAGGGGGCGGACTATGGCTGCACCTTC. Residues: CSAREGADYGCTF.

A few counts support this clonotype. The J gene is TRBJ2-2, the V gene TRBV5-1; 7 positions match TRBD1. The germline V gene encodes CDR1 SGHRS and CDR2 YFSETQ. This CDR3 has 13 residues. Trimming removed 6 bases from V and 6 bases from J; junction bases left unmatched: 5. The CDR3 DNA reads TGCGCCAGCATCGAGGGGGCTTCCGGGGAGCTGTTTTTT. This codes for CASIEGASGELFF.

V and J are TRBV7-8 and TRBJ2-1; 11 positions agree with TRBD2. The junction had 10 bases not matched to a gene; V was cut back by 5 bases and J by 7 bases. There are 16 residues in the CDR3. CDR1 is SGHVS, CDR2 FQNEAQ, per germline. This CDR3 reads CASSPMTSGVANEQFF. The DNA for the CDR3 is TGTGCCAGCAGCCCGATGACTAGCGGGGTAGCAAATGAGCAGTTCTTC.

This clonotype appeared many times. The CDR3 coding sequence is TGCGCCAGCAGCCAGCCGGGACTAGCGGCCTACGAGCAGTACTTC. Translating it yields CASSQPGLAAYEQYF. The chain joins TRBV5-1 to TRBJ2-7; 11 nucleotides match TRBD2. After removal of 4 bases from V and 2 bases from J, the junction contained 5 bases not matched to a gene. The CDR3 extends over 15 amino acids. Germline V lookup: CDR1 SGHRS, CDR2 YFSETQ.

This clonotype has a count of ten or more. The chain recombines TRBV6-1 with TRBJ1-1; D not resolved. V lost 5 bases, J lost 0 bases, and 10 bases lay in between. The CDR3 consists of 14 residues. CDR1 and CDR2 from the germline V gene are MNHNS and SASEGT. CDR3 sequence reads: CASSRKLMNTEAFF. CDR3 nucleotides: TGTGCCAGCAGTCGGAAATTGATGAACACTGAAGCTTTCTTT.

J is TRBJ1-5 and V is TRBV5-1; the D gene is possibly TRBD1 (5 bases). CDR1 SGHRS and CDR2 YFSETQ come from the germline V gene. The CDR3 contains 16 residues. Between the trimmed V and J ends, which lost 0 bases and 6 bases, there was a span of 16 bases. CDR3 sequence reads: CASSLEGNRGTQPQHF. DNA of the CDR3: TGCGCCAGCAGCTTGGAGGGCAACAGAGGGACTCAGCCCCAGCATTTT.

There are many counts of this clonotype. V and J are TRBV11-2 and TRBJ1-1, with TRBD1 identical over 9 bases. CDR3 length: 14 residues. Germline CDR1 and CDR2: SGHAT and FQNNGV. V was clipped by 5 bases and J by 5 bases; unmatched bases: 6. This CDR3 is CASSAGTGMTEAFF. As DNA, the CDR3 is TGTGCCAGCAGCGCAGGGACAGGGATGACTGAAGCTTTCTTT.

This clonotype occurred a few times. V gene TRBV20-1 combines with J gene TRBJ2-1, with 9 positions matching TRBD2. This CDR3 comprises 13 residues. J was trimmed by 5 bases and V by 7 bases; bases with no gene match: 6. Germline CDR1 reads DFQATT; CDR2 reads SNEGSKA (reference sequence). The chain's CDR3 is CSVVTSGHNEQFF. The DNA for the CDR3 is TGCAGTGTCGTGACTAGCGGACACAATGAGCAGTTCTTC.

In this sample, this clonotype turned up many times. The genes are TRBV20-1 and TRBJ1-2, with a weak D call TRBD1 (6 bases). Germline CDR1 and CDR2: DFQATT and SNEGSKA (reference sequence). V dropped 1 base and J dropped 7 bases, with 16 bases sitting between them. The CDR3 consists of 14 residues. The CDR3 spells CSARGIGTPVGYTF. The CDR3 DNA follows: TGCAGTGCTAGAGGTATTGGGACACCCGTTGGCTACACCTTC.

This clonotype was found many times. This sequence joins TRBV12-5 and TRBJ2-7, with no clear D. Deletions cut 1 base from V and 1 base from J, with 5 bases between. The CDR3 runs 13 residues. Germline V gene data show CDR1 as LGHNT and CDR2 as FRNRAP. The CDR3: CASGLDGSYEQYF. The CDR3 DNA reads as TGTGCTAGTGGTTTGGACGGGTCCTACGAGCAGTACTTC.

In this sample, this clonotype turned up many times. The V call is TRBV7-3, the J call TRBJ2-1; no clear D gene. CDR1 is SGHTA and CDR2 is FQGTGA in the germline V gene. The CDR3 runs 12 residues. Trimming cost V 2 bases and J 6 bases, with 5 bases left between them. The CDR3 DNA sequence: TGTGCCAGCAGCTTAGACCTCAATGAGCAGTTCTTC. The encoded protein is CASSLDLNEQFF.

This clonotype turned up a few times. The rearrangement links TRBV15 to TRBJ1-5, with D maybe TRBD1 (6 bases). This CDR3 contains 17 residues. Deletions cut 0 bases from V and 5 bases from J, with 17 bases between. In germline, CDR1 is LNHNV, CDR2 YYDKDF (reference sequence). The CDR3 DNA is TGTGCCACCAGCAGAGAGGAAGCAGGGGCCCGGGATCAGCCCCAGCATTTT. Its protein product is CATSREEAGARDQPQHF.

The rearrangement uses TRBV25-1 and TRBJ1-5; D ambiguous. CDR1 and CDR2 (germline): MGHDK, SYGVNS. The V end was cut by 5 bases, the J end by 0 bases, with 17 bases between. CDR3 length: 17 residues. The CDR3 DNA follows: TGTGCCAGCAGTTCAAGCAGGAGTCTTAATAGCAATCAGCCCCAGCATTTT. Translation gives CASSSSRSLNSNQPQHF.